This T cell receptor beta chain was captured in a study of CD8 T cells in Susac syndrome. Points from the study as a whole: It was acknowledged by the study that relatively few individuals were included in its TCR sequencing and HLA analysis.

Blood CD8+ and CD4+ T cells underwent high-throughput TCR beta sequencing. In the case of this clonotype: As yet, its antigen is unknown.

This CDR3 region has 16 residues. Germline loops: CDR1 LNHNV, CDR2 YYDKDF (reference sequence). V lost 0 bases, J lost 0 bases, and 10 bases lay in between. Random hexamers were used to reverse transcribe the RNA input (roughly 0.5 to 1 ug). An immunoSEQ multiplex PCR generated amplified TCR beta CDR3 products spanning 54 Vbeta and 13 Jbeta. TCRdb redid the calling of the immunoSEQ multiplex PCR reads with MiXCR, one entry per CDR3 protein. This sample has about 120,000 distinct CDR3 sequences, with just under 95% found just once. The sample was CD8+ T cells from PBMCs. The chain combines TRBV15 with TRBJ2-3; D perhaps matches TRBD1 (5 bases). This TCR was recovered from a human donor with Susac syndrome. CDR3 sequence (DNA): TGTGCCACCAGCAGAGATCAGGGCGGCAGCACAGATACGCAGTATTTT. It encodes CATSRDQGGSTDTQYF.